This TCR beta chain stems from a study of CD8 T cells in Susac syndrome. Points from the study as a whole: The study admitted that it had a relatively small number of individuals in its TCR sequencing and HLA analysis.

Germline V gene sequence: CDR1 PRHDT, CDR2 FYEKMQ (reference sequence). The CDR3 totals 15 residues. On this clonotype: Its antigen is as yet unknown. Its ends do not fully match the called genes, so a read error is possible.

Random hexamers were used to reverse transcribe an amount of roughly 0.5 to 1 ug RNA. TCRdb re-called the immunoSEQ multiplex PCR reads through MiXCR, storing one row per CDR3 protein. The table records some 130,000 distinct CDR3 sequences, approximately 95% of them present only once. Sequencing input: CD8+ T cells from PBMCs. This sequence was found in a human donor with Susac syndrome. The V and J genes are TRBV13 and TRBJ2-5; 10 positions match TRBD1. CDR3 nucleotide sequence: TGTGCCAGCAGCATAGGGACAGGGGTCCAAGAGACCCAGTACTTC. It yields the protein CASSIGTGVQETQYF.